This T cell receptor (beta chain) was observed in a study of T cells in Graves' hyperthyroidism and ophthalmopathy (dated by TCRdb to the late 2010s). Concerning the study at large: Peripheral blood samples were taken at the time of initial diagnosis, prior to any treatment. Whether ophthalmopathy could be predicted prospectively was tested in an independent validation cohort made up of roughly 19 hyperthyroidism patients plus 17 patients who later progressed to ophthalmopathy. According to the paper, TCR Vbeta CDR3 sequencing was carried out on 135 peripheral blood samples, which came from 40 to 45 ophthalmopathy, some 73 hyperthyroidism and roughly 17 progressor patients. After blood sampling, hyperthyroidism patients were treated with methimazole at a starting dose of 30 mg daily, and ophthalmopathy patients were treated with high-dose intravenous methylprednisolone. The approximately 95 discovery patients were divided at random into training and test sets in a 7:3 ratio. In over five Graves' hyperthyroidism patients, the study also compared T-cell repertoires from thyroid tissue with T-cell repertoires from blood. To identify distinguishing TCR V-J signatures, a discovery cohort of around 100 patients was used, comprising 43 with Graves' ophthalmopathy and 57 with stable Graves' hyperthyroidism. What the research found in general, with its limitations: No statistical method was used to fix the sample size in advance, and group allocation was not hidden from the investigators. Most expanded thyroid clonotypes (frequency above 0.001) were also found in blood, which suggests that blood repertoires may mirror thyroid immune responses. Ophthalmopathy was separated from stable hyperthyroidism by a 13 V-J signature model, with approximately 86% sensitivity and approximately 84% specificity obtained in cross-validation and 80%/75% obtained in testing. In validation, the model predicted progression to ophthalmopathy a median of about 6.8 months before onset, with about 71% sensitivity and about 72% specificity.

A patient counted as having stable Graves' hyperthyroidism if no progression to ophthalmopathy occurred over 18 months of follow-up. The hyperthyroidism patients were between 18 and 65 years old and newly diagnosed, with a disease duration of less than 2 months. Exclusion was applied to patients with uncontrolled infections, other autoimmune diseases, pregnancy or lactation. Diagnoses relied on clinical symptoms, serum thyroxine and TRAb, thyroid ultrasound and orbital computed tomography. PBMCs were separated from approximately 9.9 ml of fresh peripheral blood using Ficoll-Paque density gradient centrifugation. Total RNA was extracted using Trizol reagent, and RNA quality was assessed on an Agilent 2100 Bioanalyzer. Amplification of TCR beta CDR3 regions was carried out from RNA transcripts. A first-round RT-PCR of the TCR CDR3 used the HTBI primer set with the Qiagen OneStep RT-PCR kit. A second multiplex PCR round built the libraries, followed by size selection and purification. Libraries were sequenced paired-end with 100 bp reads on an Illumina HiSeq2000. The authors' analysis ran thus. SOAPnuke was used to process the raw data, removing reads that contained adapters or uncalled bases, had a mean Phred below 15, or lacked an exact match to the constant primer or identifier. COPE v1.2.5 was used to merge high-quality paired reads, and clonotypes were defined as unique nucleotide sequences. MiTCR v1.1 was used to align clonotypes to the IMGT TRBV, TRBD and TRBJ reference segments. Analysis was restricted to V-J combinations with a frequency above 0.0001, which covered roughly 99% of repertoires. The TCS score was defined as the ratio of F50 (clonal expansion) to E x V (chaos), calculated using BLOSUM62-based TCRdist between CDR3 peptides within each V-J. Welch's t-statistics and random forest reduced roughly 500 V-J features to about 12, which were used in a naive Bayes classifier (R e1071). TCRdb reprocessed the public reads (quality trimming at Q25 with fastp, clone calling with MiXCR) and kept in-frame beta chains. Entries that share a CDR3 protein sequence are merged under the most common genes and DNA. The V and J calls come from TCRdb's annotation, not from the publication. For this sample there are under 450,000 distinct CDR3 sequences; around a sixth appear just once. Roughly 15% of the sample rests with the top ten.

The CDR3 starts with the cysteine, ends with the phenylalanine, and has 13 residues. Only the CDR3 region is kept as DNA, spanning 39 bases read in frame from base 1. CDR1 and CDR2, per the germline V gene, are SNHLY and FYNNEI. A distance of 7 bases separates the germline ends of V and J, which lose 6 bases and 2 bases respectively. This clonotype has a count of ten or more. Its antigen specificity is not known. The record has no base qualities; no much larger clone is one base away. This clonotype was obtained from a woman younger than 30 with Graves' hyperthyroidism. The chain is encoded by TRBV2 joined to TRBJ2-2; there is no confident call for the D gene. The sample comprised blood. The CDR3 in this case is CASRETNTGELFF. The bases read TGTGCCAGCAGGGAGACAAACACCGGGGAGCTGTTTTTT.